These 28 T cell receptor beta chains share one sample of origin, sequenced in a study of Graves' ophthalmopathy and Graves' hyperthyroidism. Investigators amplified TCR beta CDR3 regions from RNA transcripts. Second-round multiplex PCR followed a first-round RT-PCR using HTBI primers. TCRdb fed the multiplex PCR reads into MiXCR, producing one record per CDR3 protein. The data contain over a million distinct CDR3 sequences, about 36% of them seen just once; the ten biggest clones take up 11%. Input material: peripheral blood or thyroid tissue (not recorded which). Receptor source: an adult man with Graves' hyperthyroidism.

This chain uses TRBV6-1 with TRBJ2-7, with 7 bases that match TRBD1. Germline loops: CDR1 MNHNS, CDR2 SASEGT. The CDR3 totals 16 residues. V lost 0 bases to trimming and J lost 2 bases; unmatched junction nucleotides: 7. The CDR3 protein is CASSEAFGTAPYEQYF. In DNA form, the CDR3 reads TGTGCCAGCAGTGAAGCGTTTGGGACAGCGCCCTACGAGCAGTACTTC.

This clonotype was picked up a small number of times. J is TRBJ1-1 and V is TRBV5-5; weak D call: TRBD1 (5 bases). This CDR3 contains 14 residues. Germline lookup yields CDR1 SGHKS and CDR2 YYEKEE (reference sequence). Deletions cut 6 bases from V and 1 base from J, with 13 bases between. The CDR3 region has the DNA TGTGCCAGCACCTTACGCCAGGGGAACACTGAAGCTTTCTTT. This codes for CASTLRQGNTEAFF.

There are many counts of this clonotype. The rearrangement links TRBV5-8 to TRBJ2-7, with 7 nucleotides matching TRBD1. Germline V CDR1 and CDR2: SGHTS, YDEGEE. The junction had 10 bases not matched to a gene; V was cut back by 4 bases and J by 3 bases. The CDR3 runs to 15 residues. Here the CDR3 reads CASSHETGNVYEQYF. The CDR3, as DNA: TGTGCCAGCAGCCACGAGACAGGGAATGTCTACGAGCAGTACTTC.

CDR3 DNA: TGCAGTGCTAGAAAGACAGGGAGGCGAGAGACCCAGTACTTC. It translates to CSARKTGRRETQYF. The chain has TRBV20-1 and TRBJ2-5; D might be TRBD1 (7 bases). V was shortened by 2 bases and J by 4 bases, with 14 bases between the two germline ends. Germline loops: CDR1 DFQATT, CDR2 SNEGSKA (reference sequence). The CDR3 runs 14 residues.

About this clonotype itself: A junction end diverges from the germline sequence, so it may reflect a read error. This chain uses TRBV7-3 with TRBJ2-5, with 7 bases aligning to TRBD2. There are 16 residues in the CDR3. Germline V gives CDR1 SGHTA, CDR2 FQGTGA. In nucleotides, the CDR3 is TGCGCCAGCAGCCAAGATCTGAGCAGGGAGGGTGAGACCCAGTACTTC. Protein product: CASSQDLSREGETQYF.

This clonotype was seen many times. The chain is built from TRBV20-1 and TRBJ2-5; 7 positions match TRBD1. CDR3 length: 15 amino acids. The J segment lost 3 bases and the V segment lost 1 base, leaving 8 bases of the junction unmatched. The germline gives CDR1 DFQATT, CDR2 SNEGSKA (reference sequence). The CDR3: CSARVFGTVKETQYF. The CDR3 coding sequence is TGCAGTGCTAGAGTTTTCGGGACAGTTAAAGAGACCCAGTACTTC.

This clonotype has a count of ten or more. This sequence joins TRBV19 and TRBJ2-2; D perhaps matches TRBD2 (5 bases). V gave up 3 bases and J gave up 6 bases, with 11 bases separating them. The CDR3 consists of 14 residues. Germline assignment: CDR1 LNHDA and CDR2 SQIVND (reference sequence). CDR3 in amino acids: CASSIRGVAGELFF. CDR3 in DNA: TGTGCCAGTAGTATTCGGGGAGTAGCCGGGGAGCTGTTTTTT.

V is TRBV24-1 and J is TRBJ1-2, with D perhaps matching TRBD1 (5 bases). V was clipped by 5 bases and J by 6 bases, with 24 bases between them. Germline CDR1 and CDR2: KGHDR and SFDVKD. This CDR3 contains 17 residues. DNA of the CDR3: TGTGCCACCAGTGCCGGGACTCACACTATAGGGGAGAATGGCTACACCTTC. It specifies CATSAGTHTIGENGYTF.

V gene TRBV7-8 combines with J gene TRBJ1-1, with D maybe TRBD1 (5 bases). V dropped 2 bases and J dropped 1 base, with 11 bases sitting between them. CDR1 and CDR2 (germline): SGHVS, FQNEAQ. This CDR3 is built from 15 residues. The CDR3 nucleotides are TGTGCCAGCAGCTTAATGGGACGGACGAACACTGAAGCTTTCTTT. The encoded protein is CASSLMGRTNTEAFF.

This chain joins TRBV4-1 and TRBJ2-7, with TRBD1 identical over 8 bases. This CDR3 spans 16 amino acids. Germline V gives CDR1 MGHRA, CDR2 YSYEKL. V shed 2 bases, J shed 6 bases, and the junction held 12 bases outside the gene matches. The CDR3 sequence: CASSQRGDRRPLEQYF. CDR3 bases: TGCGCCAGCAGCCAAAGGGGGGACAGGAGGCCTCTCGAGCAGTACTTC.

This clonotype was seen a few times. The chain joins TRBV5-1 to TRBJ1-2; the D gene is possibly TRBD1 (5 bases). Germline V gene data show CDR1 as SGHRS and CDR2 as YFSETQ. The CDR3 loop spans 14 amino acids. V lost 4 bases and J lost 11, with 21 bases in between. The CDR3 coding sequence is TGCGCCAGCAGCCTACTCGACAGCTTACACGGTTACACCTTC. This translates into CASSLLDSLHGYTF.

This clonotype was counted at least ten times. The V and J genes are TRBV5-4 and TRBJ1-4, with 9 bases identical to TRBD1. The trim removed 1 base at V and 4 bases at J, leaving 2 bases unmatched. Germline CDR1 reads SGHNT; CDR2 reads YYREEE (reference sequence). This CDR3 has 15 amino acids. CDR3 in DNA: TGTGCCAGCAGCTTGTCGGGACAGGGTAATGAAAAACTGTTTTTT. Protein: CASSLSGQGNEKLFF. Drawing the rest from reference TRBV5-4 and TRBJ1-4, the complete variable domain is ETGVTQSPTHLIKTRGQQVTLRCSSQSGHNTVSWYQQALGQGPQFIFQYYREEENGRGNFPPRFSGLQFPNYSSELNVNALELDDSALYLCASSLSGQGNEKLFFGSGTQLSVL.

About this clonotype itself: A read error may explain this, as a much larger clone is one base away. The chain couples TRBV15 to TRBJ1-5; D is uncertain. The germline CDR1 and CDR2 sequences are LNHNV and YYDKDF (reference sequence). Deletions cut 0 bases from V and 9 bases from J, with 12 bases between. The CDR3 runs to 14 residues. The CDR3 DNA follows: TGTGCCACCAGCAGAGATTTGGGCAGCGGGCCCCAGCATTTT. Translated, it gives CATSRDLGSGPQHF.

At least ten counts were recorded for this clonotype. The junction shows a germline mismatch at one end, possibly a read error. The J gene is TRBJ1-2, the V gene TRBV20-1, with 11 bases identical to TRBD1. CDR3 length: 13 amino acids. CDR1 is DFQATT and CDR2 is SNEGSKA in the germline V gene (reference sequence). CDR3 in DNA: TGCAGTGCGAGAGGACAGGGGGCCGAGGGCTACACCTTC. Encoded protein: CSARGQGAEGYTF.

This clonotype was detected ten times or more. The chain employs TRBV9 and TRBJ1-3; D is possibly TRBD1 (5 bases). CDR1 and CDR2 from the germline V gene are SGDLS and YYNGEE. V lost 2 bases, J lost 1 base, and 10 bases lay in between. This CDR3 region has 15 residues. The CDR3 DNA sequence: TGTGCCAGCAGCGTCTACGGGACTTCTGGAAACACCATATATTTT. This sequence encodes CASSVYGTSGNTIYF.

This clonotype was detected a few times. This CDR3 is CASSVDGDSSGYTF. CDR3 DNA sequence: TGTGCCAGCAGCGTAGACGGGGATAGCAGTGGCTACACCTTC. V usage is TRBV9 and J usage is TRBJ1-2; D not resolved. The CDR3 runs 14 residues. Trimming left V 0 bases short and J 7 bases short, with 13 bases between. Germline V CDR1 and CDR2: SGDLS, YYNGEE. Supplemented by reference TRBV9 and TRBJ1-2, the full variable domain reads DSGVTQTPKHLITATGQRVTLRCSPRSGDLSVYWYQQSLDQGLQFLIQYYNGEERAKGNILERFSAQQFPDLHSELNLSSLELGDSALYFCASSVDGDSSGYTFGSGTRLTVV.

In this sample, this clonotype turned up a few times. The genes are TRBV7-8 and TRBJ2-7; tentatively, D is TRBD2 (7 bases). Germline CDR1 reads SGHVS; CDR2 reads FQNEAQ. Trimming took 3 bases from V and 1 from J, leaving 16 bases between them. The CDR3 totals 16 residues. CDR3 residues: CASSFPGGRISYEQYF. The CDR3 DNA sequence: TGTGCCAGCAGCTTCCCGGGGGGCCGAATATCCTACGAGCAGTACTTC.

In DNA, the CDR3 is TGTGCCATCAGTGCTAGGGACAGGGTGACTGAAGCTTTCTTT. This translates into CAISARDRVTEAFF. The V gene is TRBV10-3, the J gene TRBJ1-1, with TRBD1 matching 9 bases. The J segment lost 5 bases and the V segment lost 4 bases, leaving 5 bases of the junction unmatched. The CDR3 is 14 residues long. Germline V gene lookup returns CDR1 ENHRY and CDR2 SYGVKD.

Remarks on this clonotype: At one boundary the junction diverges from the germline segment, which might be a read error. The J gene is TRBJ2-7, the V gene TRBV2; D uncertain. The germline CDR1 and CDR2 sequences are SNHLY and FYNNEI. This CDR3 is 14 amino acids long. This CDR3 reads CVSNSVDLTYEQYF. CDR3 nucleotides: TGTGTCAGCAATTCTGTAGACTTAACCTACGAGCAGTACTTC. The whole variable domain, remainder taken from reference TRBV2 and TRBJ2-7, is EPEVTQTPSHQVTQMGQEVILRCVPISNHLYFYWYRQILGQKVEFLVSFYNNEISEKSEIFDDQFSVERPDGSNFTLKIRSTKLEDSAMYFCVSNSVDLTYEQYFGPGTRLTVT.

At least ten counts were recorded for this clonotype. The V and J genes are TRBV4-3 and TRBJ2-7, with D tentatively TRBD1 (7 bases). Germline values: CDR1 LGHNA, CDR2 YSLEER. CDR3 size: 13 residues. Trimming stripped 4 bases from V and 7 bases from J, with 14 bases between. The CDR3 protein is CASSRGGAGEQYF. DNA for the CDR3: TGCGCCAGCAGCCGAGGGGGCGCGGGGGAGCAGTACTTC.

The rearrangement uses TRBV7-9 and TRBJ1-6; no definite D call. Trimming shortened V by 1 base and J by 6 bases, and 10 bases separated the two germline ends. This CDR3 contains 15 residues. The germline gives CDR1 SEHNR, CDR2 FQNEAQ (reference sequence). CDR3 DNA sequence: TGTGCCAGCAGCTTAGGACTGACATTTAATTCACCCCTCCACTTT. Protein product: CASSLGLTFNSPLHF.

This clonotype was seen at least ten times. The V call is TRBV24-1, the J call TRBJ1-1; D unclear. Trimming removed 4 bases at V and 5 bases at J, with 10 bases between. The CDR3 length is 13 residues. Germline assignment: CDR1 KGHDR and CDR2 SFDVKD. CDR3 coding DNA: TGTGCCACCAGTGACCACCAAGGGACTGAAGCTTTCTTT. This translates into CATSDHQGTEAFF.

This clonotype was picked up many times. The chain has TRBV6-2 or TRBV6-3 and TRBJ1-6; maybe TRBD1 (5 bases). Germline CDR1 and CDR2: MNHEY and SVGEGT. Trimming removed 8 bases at V and 8 bases at J, with 13 bases between. CDR3 size: 13 residues. CDR3 sequence: CASVSRADSPLHF. The CDR3 DNA reads as TGTGCCAGCGTCTCCAGGGCTGATTCACCCCTCCACTTT.

This clonotype was seen more than once but under ten times. The chain is built from TRBV13 and TRBJ2-2; 11 bases are a match to TRBD2. V was pared by 5 bases and J by 6 bases, with 11 bases of the junction left unmatched. CDR3 length: 17 residues. Germline V gene sequence: CDR1 PRHDT, CDR2 FYEKMQ (reference sequence). The CDR3 reads CASSTRLAGNGPGELFF. The DNA of the CDR3 is TGTGCCAGCAGCACCAGACTAGCGGGAAATGGGCCCGGGGAGCTGTTTTTT.

The gene calls are TRBV19 and TRBJ1-6; D is unresolved. The length of the CDR3 is 14 residues. Germline CDR1 is LNHDA and CDR2 is SQIVND (reference sequence). V was pared by 7 bases and J by 10 bases, with 17 bases between. The DNA for the CDR3 is TGTGCCAGTAACCCAGCGGGAGGTAGCTCACCCCTCCACTTT. Its protein product is CASNPAGGSSPLHF.

V is TRBV7-2 and J is TRBJ2-7; TRBD1 agrees at 8 bases. The ends lost 5 bases at V and 7 bases at J; junction bases unmatched: 16. From germline, CDR1 is SGHTA and CDR2 FQGNSA. The CDR3 runs 16 residues. The CDR3: CASSRMTGQEYCEQYF. The DNA of the CDR3 is TGTGCCAGCAGCCGAATGACGGGACAGGAATATTGTGAGCAGTACTTC.

On this clonotype: Possible read error: a much larger clone is one base away. The chain combines TRBV5-4 with TRBJ1-2; D gene ambiguous. Germline V gives CDR1 SGHNT, CDR2 YYREEE (reference sequence). Trimming shortened V by 3 bases and J by 6 bases, and 18 bases separated the two germline ends. The CDR3 runs to 15 residues. Here the CDR3 reads CASSSPRGSNHGYTF. As DNA, the CDR3 is TGTGCCAGCAGCTCACCCCGGGGTTCCAACCATGGCTACACCTTC. Supplemented by reference TRBV5-4 and TRBJ1-2, the full variable domain reads ETGVTQSPTHLIKTRGQQVTLRCSSQSGHNTVSWYQQALGQGPQFIFQYYREEENGRGNFPPRFSGLQFPNYSSELNVNALELDDSALYLCASSSPRGSNHGYTFGSGTRLTVV.

V gene TRBV29-1 combines with J gene TRBJ1-2, with 10 bases matching TRBD1. CDR1 and CDR2 from the germline V gene are SQVTM and ANQGSEA. This CDR3 has 14 residues. Trimming took 5 bases from V and 8 from J; bases not matched to a gene: 11. DNA for the CDR3: TGCAGCGTTACGGGGGACAGGGGTGTGCGAGGCTACACCTTC. It codes for CSVTGDRGVRGYTF.